The TCR beta chain described here comes from a study of blood T cell repertoires in COVID-19. Overall study: PBMCs, B-cell-depleted T cells, or T cells provided the cDNA or gDNA that made up the material.

Germline CDR1 reads MNHEY; CDR2 reads SVGAGI. The CDR3 spans 12 residues. V was shortened by 8 bases and J by 11 bases, with 16 bases between the two germline ends. The assay was immunoSEQ multiplex PCR, and TCRdb's table has in-frame clones only and misses some. The repertoire consists of approximately 87,000 clones, with around 89% occurring once and the leading ten covering 14%. This chain links TRBV6-5 with TRBJ1-3; D gene ambiguous. This receptor was obtained from a man aged 70-80 years with active or convalescent COVID-19. Sequencing used peripheral blood. CDR3 sequence: CASQGGPLAIYF. For the CDR3, the DNA is TGTGCCAGCCAAGGAGGCCCCTTGGCCATATATTTT.